This T cell receptor beta chain was observed in a study of T cell clones after liver transplantation. Study-wide findings and caveats: Post-transplant time points were not standardized, so conclusions are preliminary. In two subjects, few donor cells limited the measurable donor-reactive repertoire.

For this clone: Its antigen remains unknown.

Data came from immunoSEQ multiplex PCR; TCRdb stores just in-frame clones and leaves some out. The sample gives more than 65,000 clones, about four fifths of which show up once; 0.79% is in the top ten. CD3+CD4+ and CD3+CD8+ cells were FACS-sorted from thawed unstimulated PBMCs. The germline V gene has CDR1 MDHEN and CDR2 SYDVKM. This CDR3 contains 13 residues. Trimming removed 4 bases from V and 3 bases from J, with 9 bases in between. The chain joins TRBV28 to TRBJ1-1; D is perhaps TRBD1 (5 bases). The source is a human patient who received a liver transplant. Some T cells may be graft donor cells. Source: CD4+ T cells from blood, taken 12 months after liver transplant. The CDR3 loop is CASSSPGDTEAFF. CDR3 nucleotide sequence: TGTGCCAGCAGTTCCCCGGGGGACACTGAAGCTTTCTTT.